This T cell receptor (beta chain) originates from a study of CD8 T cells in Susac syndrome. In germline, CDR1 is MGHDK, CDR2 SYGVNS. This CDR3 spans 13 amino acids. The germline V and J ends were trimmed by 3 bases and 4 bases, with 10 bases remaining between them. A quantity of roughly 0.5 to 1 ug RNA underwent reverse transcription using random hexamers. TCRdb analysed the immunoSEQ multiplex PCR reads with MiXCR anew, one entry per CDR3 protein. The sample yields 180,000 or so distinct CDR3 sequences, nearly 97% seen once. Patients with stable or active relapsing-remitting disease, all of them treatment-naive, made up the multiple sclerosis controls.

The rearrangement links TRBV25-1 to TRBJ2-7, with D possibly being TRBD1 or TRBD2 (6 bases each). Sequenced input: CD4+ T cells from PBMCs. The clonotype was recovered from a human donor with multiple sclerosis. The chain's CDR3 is CASSDGGRYEQYF. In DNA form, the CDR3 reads TGTGCCAGCAGTGATGGGGGGCGGTACGAGCAGTACTTC.